One and the same sample provided the 22 T cell receptor beta chains below, sequenced in a study of shared clonotypes between healthy human individuals. Using immunoSEQ multiplex PCR, the repertoire was profiled, and TCRdb retains in-frame clones only, with some absent. The sample has under 1,100,000 clones; approximately 80% are singletons. Sample: memory CD4+ T cells from PBMCs. Regarding subset: CD45RA-negative fraction. All receptors derive from a man between 18 and 35 years old in good health. Some clones in this sample may be carry-over from other donors' samples.

This clone has a handful of counts. This sequence joins TRBV10-1 and TRBJ2-5, with D tentatively TRBD1 (5 bases). The CDR3 consists of 14 residues. CDR1 and CDR2 (germline): WNHNN, SYGVQD (reference sequence). With 0 bases removed from V and 4 bases from J, the gap between germline ends came to 9 bases. The CDR3 loop is CASSESAGRETQYF. CDR3 nucleotides: TGCGCCAGCAGTGAGTCGGCAGGGCGAGAGACCCAGTACTTC.

The gene calls are TRBV11-2 and TRBJ2-5; 10 nucleotides align to TRBD2. The CDR3 loop spans 17 amino acids. Losses at the gene ends were 1 base for V and 5 bases for J; bases not matched to a gene: 10. CDR1 and CDR2 (germline): SGHAT, FQNNGV. CDR3 nucleotide sequence: TGTGCCAGCAGCTTAGGTGCTAGCGGGAGAGGGCGGGAGACCCAGTACTTC. This encodes CASSLGASGRGRETQYF.

The chain is built from TRBV6-1 and TRBJ1-2, with a tentative D call TRBD1 (5 bases). The germline gives CDR1 MNHNS, CDR2 SASEGT. This CDR3 has 14 amino acids. V lost 8 bases and J 2 bases, leaving 15 bases between the germline ends. CDR3 sequence: CASVQSGINYGYTF. The CDR3 coding sequence is TGTGCCAGCGTACAATCAGGGATCAACTATGGCTACACCTTC.

Concerning this clone itself: Compared with germline, one end of the junction differs, possibly owing to a read error. DNA for the CDR3: TGTGCCAACAGCGTAGCCCCTGGTTCCTACGAGCAGTACTTC. This sequence encodes CANSVAPGSYEQYF. The chain carries TRBV9 and TRBJ2-7; the D is unclear. Germline CDR1 reads SGDLS; CDR2 reads YYNGEE. CDR3 length: 14 residues.

Turning to this clone: Other DNA sequences from this sample encode an identical CDR3 as well. V gene TRBV29-1 combines with J gene TRBJ2-7; the match to TRBD1 covers 7 bases. There are 11 residues in the CDR3. V was clipped by 6 bases and J by 5 bases; unmatched bases: 4. Germline CDR1 SQVTM, CDR2 ANQGSEA. The CDR3 region has the DNA TGCAGCGTCCAAACAGGGGACGAGCAGTACTTC. It yields the protein CSVQTGDEQYF.

The rearrangement links TRBV7-8 to TRBJ2-1; D may be TRBD2 (6 bases). The germline gives CDR1 SGHVS, CDR2 FQNEAQ. The CDR3 covers 13 residues. Trimming stripped 5 bases from V and 16 bases from J, with 21 bases between. CDR3 residues: CASSKRLDGTNFF. The CDR3 nucleotides read TGTGCCAGCAGCAAACGACTAGACGGAACCAACTTCTTC.

This chain connects TRBV28 to TRBJ1-4; TRBD1 is a possible D gene (5 bases). The V gene's germline CDR1 is MDHEN and CDR2 SYDVKM. V gave up 5 bases and J gave up 4 bases, with 11 bases separating them. This CDR3 region has 14 residues. The CDR3 protein is CASSPPGLNEKLFF. The DNA of the CDR3 is TGTGCCAGCAGTCCACCGGGACTTAATGAAAAACTGTTTTTT.

The CDR3 DNA is TGTGCCAGCAGCGCCCGGGACAGGGGCACAGATACGCAGTATTTT. It yields the protein CASSARDRGTDTQYF. The V and J genes are TRBV21-1 and TRBJ2-3; the D call of TRBD1 is as the table states it, not checked on the DNA. TRBV21-1 is deemed a pseudogene. CDR3 size: 15 residues.

V gene TRBV10-2 combines with J gene TRBJ2-7, with 9 bases fitting TRBD1. CDR1 and CDR2 (germline): WSHSY, SAAADI. J lost 7 bases, V lost 2 bases, and 12 bases had no gene match. The CDR3 runs to 16 residues. The CDR3 nucleotides read TGCGCCAGCAGTGAGCCGGGACAGGGCCCGAGGGGGGAGCAGTACTTC. It encodes CASSEPGQGPRGEQYF.

A single count supports this clone. The genes are TRBV28 and TRBJ2-7; 11 positions agree with TRBD1. Trimming cost V 4 bases and J 5 bases; bases outside gene matches: 10. The CDR3 runs to 16 residues. The germline V gene has CDR1 MDHEN and CDR2 SYDVKM. Here the CDR3 reads CASSSEGQGAFHEQYF. CDR3 bases: TGTGCCAGCAGTTCCGAAGGACAGGGGGCGTTCCACGAGCAGTACTTC.

The rearrangement links TRBV27 to TRBJ1-1; D remains unclear. The CDR3 contains 13 residues. The germline gives CDR1 MNHEY, CDR2 SMNVEV (reference sequence). V gave up 8 bases and J gave up 2 bases, with 12 bases separating them. CDR3 loop: CASYGRENTEAFF. CDR3 sequence (DNA): TGTGCCAGCTATGGGCGGGAAAACACTGAAGCTTTCTTT.

J is TRBJ2-1 and V is TRBV28; D is tentatively TRBD1 or TRBD2 (5 bases each). Germline V gives CDR1 MDHEN, CDR2 SYDVKM. V lost 5 bases and J 0 bases, leaving 11 bases between the germline ends. The CDR3 contains 15 residues. The CDR3, as DNA: TGTGCCAGCAGTGGGACGTTGAGCTCCTACAATGAGCAGTTCTTC. Protein product: CASSGTLSSYNEQFF. Variable domain in full (rest from reference TRBV28 and TRBJ2-1): DVKVTQSSRYLVKRTGEKVFLECVQDMDHENMFWYRQDPGLGLRLIYFSYDVKMKEKGDIPEGYSVSREKKERFSLILESASTNQTSMYLCASSGTLSSYNEQFFGPGTRLTVL.

The chain links TRBV27 to TRBJ1-1; 10 bases map to TRBD1. Germline CDR1 MNHEY, CDR2 SMNVEV (reference sequence). The CDR3 is 16 amino acids. The V gene end was trimmed by 6 bases and the J gene end by 5 bases; junction bases not matched to a gene: 12. The CDR3 is CASSIPRDRGVTEAFF. The CDR3 DNA sequence: TGTGCCAGCAGCATCCCCCGGGACAGGGGAGTGACTGAAGCTTTCTTT.

The chain employs TRBV6-1 and TRBJ2-1; the D gene is possibly TRBD1 (6 bases). Germline loops: CDR1 MNHNS, CDR2 SASEGT. The length of the CDR3 is 12 residues. The V and J ends lost 6 bases and 7 bases respectively, with 10 bases between them. The CDR3 loop reads CASRTTGNEQFF. DNA for the CDR3: TGTGCCAGCAGGACCACAGGGAATGAGCAGTTCTTC.

This clone was counted only a few times. The chain is built from TRBV9 and TRBJ2-6; D not resolved. The germline CDR1 and CDR2 sequences are SGDLS and YYNGEE. The CDR3 runs 12 residues. Trimming removed 0 bases from V and 5 bases from J, with 0 bases in between. CDR3 protein: CASSVGANVLTF. The CDR3 coding sequence is TGTGCCAGCAGCGTAGGGGCCAACGTCCTGACTTTC.

The rearrangement links TRBV6-5 to TRBJ2-1, with 7 bases fitting TRBD1. The V gene end was trimmed by 6 bases and the J gene end by 0 bases; junction bases not matched to a gene: 5. The V gene's germline CDR1 is MNHEY and CDR2 SVGAGI. The CDR3 length is 15 residues. The CDR3 DNA sequence: TGTGCCAGCAGAAACAGGGGACCCTCCTACAATGAGCAGTTCTTC. Protein product: CASRNRGPSYNEQFF.

V and J are TRBV12-5 and TRBJ2-1, with 7 bases fitting TRBD2. From germline, CDR1 is LGHNT and CDR2 FRNRAP. The CDR3 sequence is 12 residues long. J lost 11 bases, V lost 4 bases, and 5 bases had no gene match. CDR3 DNA sequence: TGTGCTAGTGGTTGGGGAGGGGCGCAGCAGTTCTTC. Its protein product is CASGWGGAQQFF.

The chain is built from TRBV7-2 and TRBJ2-5; possibly TRBD2 for D (6 bases). The V gene's germline CDR1 is SGHTA and CDR2 FQGNSA. V lost 2 bases, J lost 4 bases, and 11 bases lay in between. The CDR3 loop spans 14 amino acids. The CDR3 sequence: CASSLFPSVETQYF. DNA of the CDR3: TGTGCCAGCAGCTTATTCCCTAGCGTAGAGACCCAGTACTTC.

CDR3 protein: CASYPEGSQPQHF. The DNA for the CDR3 is TGTGCCAGCTATCCAGAGGGAAGTCAGCCCCAGCATTTT. This chain uses TRBV28 with TRBJ1-5; the D is unclear. V lost 8 bases to trimming and J lost 6 bases, with 14 bases between them. CDR3 length: 13 residues. CDR1 is MDHEN, CDR2 SYDVKM, per germline.

This chain connects TRBV18 to TRBJ1-2; unclear D gene. Germline-derived CDR1 and CDR2 are KGHSH and LQKENI. V was shortened by 5 bases and J by 0 bases, with 13 bases between the two germline ends. The CDR3 spans 15 residues. CDR3 DNA: TGTGCCAGCTCAGCCCCCGGGCCAGCTAACTATGGCTACACCTTC. Its translation: CASSAPGPANYGYTF.

A word on this clone: A far larger clone is one nucleotide away, so this likely arose from a read error. Other DNA sequences in the same sample also yield this CDR3. The chain carries TRBV9 and TRBJ2-3, with D uncertain. Trimming took 4 bases from V and 2 from J, leaving 5 bases between them. Germline lookup yields CDR1 SGDLS and CDR2 YYNGEE. The CDR3 is 12 residues long. The CDR3 sequence: CASSPDTDTQYF. In nucleotides, the CDR3 is TGTGCCAGCAGCCCAGACACAGATACGCAGTATTTT.

The gene calls are TRBV7-2 and TRBJ2-1, with 10 bases matching TRBD2. The germline V gene has CDR1 SGHTA and CDR2 FQGNSA. The V gene end was trimmed by 0 bases and the J gene end by 10 bases; junction bases not matched to a gene: 3. This CDR3 is built from 14 residues. The CDR3 here is CASSLAGLAIEQFF. CDR3 DNA: TGTGCCAGCAGCTTAGCGGGACTAGCGATAGAGCAGTTCTTC.